The 23 T cell receptor beta chains below all came from one sample that was sequenced in a study of cytomegalovirus exposure and HLA in healthy donors (dated by TCRdb to 2015 to 2018). The library was built by means of the immunoSEQ multiplex PCR assay. A mixture of 60 forward primers for TCR Vbeta segments and 13 reverse primers for TCR Jbeta segments was used in the multiplex PCR. TCRdb provides this immuneACCESS table in a form limited to in-frame rearrangements. Some clones are lacking; in checked studies, under half of them reflect an unresolved V gene, and why the rest are absent is not known. This sample has 80,000 to 100,000 clones in its table, and roughly 77% of those were observed once. 5.5% to 8% of the sample goes to the ten largest clones. Sequenced input: PBMCs. The receptors here all came from a man aged 25-45 years in good health and CMV-seronegative.

The chain is built from TRBV27 and TRBJ1-5; 9 bases fit TRBD1. V trimming: 6 bases; J trimming: 4 bases; junction bases outside the gene matches: 10. The CDR3 has 16 amino acids. Germline-derived CDR1 and CDR2 are MNHEY and SMNVEV (reference sequence). CDR3 region: CASSQGQGRLNQPQHF. CDR3 nucleotides: TGTGCCAGCAGCCAGGGACAGGGACGGCTAAATCAGCCCCAGCATTTT.

This CDR3 is CASSLAGGPDTQYF. In DNA, the CDR3 is TGTGCCAGCAGCTTGGCGGGGGGCCCAGATACGCAGTATTTT. The genes are TRBV5-4 and TRBJ2-3; a possible D gene is TRBD2 (7 bases). V was pared by 0 bases and J by 4 bases, with 9 bases between. The CDR3 has 14 amino acids. The germline V gene has CDR1 SGHNT and CDR2 YYREEE (reference sequence). Based on the CDR3 plus reference TRBV5-4 and TRBJ2-3, the full variable domain is ETGVTQSPTHLIKTRGQQVTLRCSSQSGHNTVSWYQQALGQGPQFIFQYYREEENGRGNFPPRFSGLQFPNYSSELNVNALELDDSALYLCASSLAGGPDTQYFGPGTRLTVL.

J is TRBJ2-5 and V is TRBV11-1; 7 bases are shared with TRBD1. CDR1 SGHAT and CDR2 FQDESV come from the germline V gene (reference sequence). V lost 5 bases to trimming and J lost 4 bases; unmatched junction nucleotides: 13. The CDR3 length is 16 residues. CDR3 nucleotide sequence: TGTGCCAGCAGCCCCGACAGGGTGACGATCCTAGAGACCCAGTACTTC. Translating it yields CASSPDRVTILETQYF.

The sample holds a few counts of this clone. This chain uses TRBV10-3 with TRBJ2-3; tentative D call: TRBD2 (5 bases). CDR1 and CDR2 from the germline V gene are ENHRY and SYGVKD. The CDR3 length is 15 residues. Trimming stripped 2 bases from V and 6 bases from J, with 15 bases between. As DNA, the CDR3 is TGTGCCATCAGTGAGGGTGTGGGAGATTCCGATACGCAGTATTTT. Its translation is CAISEGVGDSDTQYF.

This chain links TRBV6-1 with TRBJ2-3, with 11 positions matching TRBD1. Germline V lookup: CDR1 MNHNS, CDR2 SASEGT. The J segment lost 1 base and the V segment lost 3 bases, leaving 6 bases of the junction unmatched. The CDR3 spans 17 residues. CDR3 in amino acids: CASSEGQGVWGTDTQYF. The CDR3 coding sequence is TGTGCCAGCAGTGAGGGACAGGGGGTTTGGGGCACAGATACGCAGTATTTT.

The rearrangement links TRBV4-1 to TRBJ1-1, with 7 bases matching TRBD1. The CDR3 is 14 amino acids. The V gene end was trimmed by 6 bases and the J gene end by 1 base; junction bases not matched to a gene: 5. Germline-derived CDR1 and CDR2 are MGHRA and YSYEKL. CDR3 nucleotide sequence: TGCGCCAGCAGGGGACAGCTGAGGAACACTGAAGCTTTCTTT. The encoded protein is CASRGQLRNTEAFF.

The chain carries TRBV2 and TRBJ2-1, with 12 bases lining up with TRBD2. Germline trimming cut 8 bases from V and 7 bases from J; bases unmatched to any gene: 6. Germline CDR1 reads SNHLY; CDR2 reads FYNNEI. This CDR3 has 14 amino acids. CDR3 in DNA: TGTGCCAGCGGAACTAGCGGGGGGTTGAATGAGCAGTTCTTC. Amino acid sequence: CASGTSGGLNEQFF.

The chain recombines TRBV29-1 with TRBJ2-7; 7 bases are a match to TRBD2. Germline CDR1 SQVTM, CDR2 ANQGSEA. The CDR3 contains 16 residues. V was clipped by 5 bases and J by 3 bases; unmatched bases: 16. The CDR3: CSVIIGGSPHYYEQYF. The CDR3 DNA is TGCAGCGTTATTATTGGCGGGAGCCCTCACTACTACGAGCAGTACTTC.

In DNA form, the CDR3 reads TGTGCCTGGATAAGCGGGAGGGCCTCGAAGCAGTACTTC. It is translated as CAWISGRASKQYF. This chain uses TRBV30 with TRBJ2-7; TRBD2 matches 10 bases. Germline loops: CDR1 GTSNPN, CDR2 SVGIG (reference sequence). Trimming removed 4 bases from V and 8 bases from J; junction bases left unmatched: 8. The CDR3 length is 13 residues.

The rearrangement uses TRBV30 and TRBJ2-6; possible D gene TRBD1, 5 bases. Per the germline V gene, CDR1 is GTSNPN and CDR2 is SVGIG (reference sequence). The germline V and J ends were trimmed by 8 bases and 0 bases, with 11 bases remaining between them. CDR3 size: 14 residues. The CDR3 coding sequence is TGTGCCGGACATCCCAACTCTGGGGCCAACGTCCTGACTTTC. Amino acid sequence: CAGHPNSGANVLTF.

The gene calls are TRBV27 and TRBJ1-1, with D perhaps TRBD1 (6 bases). The length of the CDR3 is 14 residues. Germline V gene data show CDR1 as MNHEY and CDR2 as SMNVEV (reference sequence). V was shortened by 3 bases and J by 1 base, with 9 bases between the two germline ends. CDR3 residues: CASSFPGQNTEAFF. DNA for the CDR3: TGTGCCAGCAGTTTTCCGGGACAGAACACTGAAGCTTTCTTT.

V gene TRBV5-1 combines with J gene TRBJ2-7; 11 bases fit TRBD1. Losses at the gene ends were 4 bases for V and 6 bases for J; bases not matched to a gene: 12. Germline lookup yields CDR1 SGHRS and CDR2 YFSETQ. This CDR3 has 16 amino acids. CDR3 bases: TGCGCCAGCAGCATAACAGCCGGGACAGGGGGAGGCGAGCAGTACTTC. This sequence encodes CASSITAGTGGGEQYF.

The rearrangement joins TRBV7-2 to TRBJ2-1, with D tentatively TRBD2 (5 bases). The CDR3 runs 15 residues. Between the trimmed V and J ends, which lost 1 base and 10 bases, there was a span of 17 bases. Germline CDR1 and CDR2: SGHTA and FQGNSA. The CDR3 is CASSLEWRAMREQFF. The CDR3 DNA follows: TGTGCCAGCAGCTTAGAGTGGCGGGCGATGAGGGAGCAGTTCTTC. Complete variable domain (other parts from reference TRBV7-2 and TRBJ2-1): GAGVSQSPSNKVTEKGKDVELRCDPISGHTALYWYRQSLGQGLEFLIYFQGNSAPDKSGLPSDRFSAERTGGSVSTLTIQRTQQEDSAVYLCASSLEWRAMREQFFGPGTRLTVL.

The chain recombines TRBV5-1 with TRBJ1-2, with D perhaps TRBD1 (5 bases). The length of the CDR3 is 13 residues. CDR1 is SGHRS and CDR2 is YFSETQ in the germline V gene. Trimming pared 4 bases from V and 14 bases from J, leaving 21 bases between. The CDR3 is CASSLDLQAALTF. The CDR3 DNA reads as TGCGCCAGCAGCCTTGATTTACAGGCAGCCTTAACCTTC.

The CDR3 region is CAARGRAYEQYF. CDR3 coding DNA: TGTGCGGCGCGCGGCCGAGCCTACGAGCAGTACTTC. The J gene is TRBJ2-7, the V gene TRBV2, with D hard to call. Germline V gives CDR1 SNHLY, CDR2 FYNNEI. The CDR3 extends over 12 amino acids.

The chain joins TRBV29-1 to TRBJ1-1; a possible D gene is TRBD1 (5 bases). The V gene's germline CDR1 is SQVTM and CDR2 ANQGSEA. The CDR3 is made up of 14 amino acids. The CDR3 DNA reads TGCAGACTCCCGGGACTGCTTATGAACACTGAAGCTTTCTTT. Translating gives CRLPGLLMNTEAFF.

The chain combines TRBV6-1 with TRBJ2-7, with 10 bases that match TRBD1. Germline values: CDR1 MNHNS, CDR2 SASEGT. The CDR3 is 13 residues long. The ends lost 9 bases at V and 3 bases at J; junction bases unmatched: 5. The CDR3 bases are TGTGCCAGTGACCGGGACAGGGGCTACGAGCAGTACTTC. It encodes CASDRDRGYEQYF.

This chain uses TRBV2 with TRBJ2-1; 10 nucleotides align to TRBD2. The germline CDR1 and CDR2 sequences are SNHLY and FYNNEI. After removal of 6 bases from V and 6 bases from J, the junction contained 14 bases not matched to a gene. CDR3 length: 17 residues. The CDR3 coding sequence is TGTGCCAGCAGGGGTTCGAGGACTAGCGGTTTCTTCAATGAGCAGTTCTTC. This codes for CASRGSRTSGFFNEQFF.

Here the CDR3 DNA reads TGTGCCAGCAGCCCCGGGACAGGGGGCAATCAGCCCCAGCATTTT. It is translated as CASSPGTGGNQPQHF. The chain couples TRBV27 to TRBJ1-5, with 10 bases fitting TRBD1. The V segment lost 6 bases and the J segment 2 bases; nucleotides outside the gene matches: 4. This CDR3 contains 15 residues. The V gene's germline CDR1 is MNHEY and CDR2 SMNVEV (reference sequence).

The chain joins TRBV9 to TRBJ2-2, with 9 bases identical to TRBD1. Trimming at V came to 5 bases and at J to 4 bases, leaving 6 bases not matched to a gene. The CDR3 has 15 amino acids. Germline V gene sequence: CDR1 SGDLS, CDR2 YYNGEE. The CDR3 DNA is TGTGCCAGCAGTCCGGGACAGGGATCCACCGGGGAGCTGTTTTTT. This translates into CASSPGQGSTGELFF.

This chain uses TRBV30 with TRBJ1-5, with TRBD1 as a possible D gene (6 bases). Germline values: CDR1 GTSNPN, CDR2 SVGIG (reference sequence). The CDR3 consists of 17 residues. The V gene lost 0 bases and the J gene lost 5 bases, with 20 bases spanning the gap. The CDR3 spells CAWSVSLGGGVYQPQHF. In nucleotides, the CDR3 is TGTGCCTGGAGTGTTTCACTCGGGGGGGGCGTTTATCAGCCCCAGCATTTT.

J is TRBJ2-3 and V is TRBV30; D may be TRBD2 (7 bases). V was shortened by 0 bases and J by 4 bases, with 8 bases between the two germline ends. The CDR3 runs to 13 residues. CDR1 and CDR2 (germline): GTSNPN, SVGIG (reference sequence). The CDR3 loop is CAWSVGGADTQYF. CDR3 DNA: TGTGCCTGGAGTGTAGGGGGGGCAGATACGCAGTATTTT.

V gene TRBV19 combines with J gene TRBJ2-7, with 8 bases lining up with TRBD1. The V segment lost 0 bases and the J segment 4 bases; nucleotides outside the gene matches: 5. CDR3 length equals 15 residues. Germline-derived CDR1 and CDR2 are LNHDA and SQIVND (reference sequence). The CDR3 DNA is TGTGCCAGTAGTATAGAGGACAGGGTCGGGTACGAGCAGTACTTC. Encoded protein: CASSIEDRVGYEQYF.